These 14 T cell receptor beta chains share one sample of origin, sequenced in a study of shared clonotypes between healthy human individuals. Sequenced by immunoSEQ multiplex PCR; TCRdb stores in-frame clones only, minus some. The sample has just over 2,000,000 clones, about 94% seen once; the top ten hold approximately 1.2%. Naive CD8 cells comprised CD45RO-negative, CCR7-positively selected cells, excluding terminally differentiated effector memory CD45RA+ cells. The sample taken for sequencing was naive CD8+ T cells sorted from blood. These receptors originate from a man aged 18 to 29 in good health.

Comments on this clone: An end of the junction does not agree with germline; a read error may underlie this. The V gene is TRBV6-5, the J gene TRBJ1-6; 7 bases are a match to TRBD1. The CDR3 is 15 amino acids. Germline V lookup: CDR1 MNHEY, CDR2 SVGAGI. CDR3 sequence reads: CANSYGTEPNSPLHF. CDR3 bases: TGTGCCAACAGTTACGGGACAGAGCCTAATTCACCCCTCCACTTT.

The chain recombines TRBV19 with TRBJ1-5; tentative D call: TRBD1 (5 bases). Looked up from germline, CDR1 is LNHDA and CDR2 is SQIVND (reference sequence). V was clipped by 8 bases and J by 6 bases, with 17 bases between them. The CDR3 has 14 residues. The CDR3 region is CASLSGTGGQPQHF. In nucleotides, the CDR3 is TGTGCCAGTCTCTCCGGGACTGGCGGTCAGCCCCAGCATTTT.

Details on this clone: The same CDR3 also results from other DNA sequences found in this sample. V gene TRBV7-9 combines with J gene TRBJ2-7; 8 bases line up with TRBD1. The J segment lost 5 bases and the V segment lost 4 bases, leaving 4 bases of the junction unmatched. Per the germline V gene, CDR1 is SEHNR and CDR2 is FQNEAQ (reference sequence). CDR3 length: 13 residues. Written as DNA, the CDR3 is TGTGCCAGCAGCTCCACGACAGGGGACGAGCAGTACTTC. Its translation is CASSSTTGDEQYF.

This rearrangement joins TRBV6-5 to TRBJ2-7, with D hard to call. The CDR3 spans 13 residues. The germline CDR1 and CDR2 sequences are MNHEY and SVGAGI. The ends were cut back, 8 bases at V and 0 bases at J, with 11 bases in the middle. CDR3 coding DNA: TGTGCCAGCCGGTTTACGCCCTCCTACGAGCAGTACTTC. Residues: CASRFTPSYEQYF.

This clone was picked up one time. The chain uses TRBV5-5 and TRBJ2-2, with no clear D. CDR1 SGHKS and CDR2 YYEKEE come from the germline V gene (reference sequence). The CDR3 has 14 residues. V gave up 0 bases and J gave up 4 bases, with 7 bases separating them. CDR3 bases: TGTGCCAGCAGCTTGGCCCCGACCACCGGGGAGCTGTTTTTT. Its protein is CASSLAPTTGELFF.

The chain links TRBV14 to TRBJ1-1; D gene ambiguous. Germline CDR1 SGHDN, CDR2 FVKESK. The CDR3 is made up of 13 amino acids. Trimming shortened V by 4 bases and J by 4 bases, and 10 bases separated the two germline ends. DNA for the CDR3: TGTGCCAGCAGCCCCGCGGCGGGCACTGAAGCTTTCTTT. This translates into CASSPAAGTEAFF.

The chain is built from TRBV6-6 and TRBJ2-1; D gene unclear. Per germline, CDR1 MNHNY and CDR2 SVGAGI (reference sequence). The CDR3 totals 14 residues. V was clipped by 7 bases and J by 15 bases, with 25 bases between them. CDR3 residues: CASTLKPGLLGLFF. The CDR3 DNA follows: TGTGCCAGCACTCTAAAACCGGGCCTCTTGGGTCTGTTCTTC.

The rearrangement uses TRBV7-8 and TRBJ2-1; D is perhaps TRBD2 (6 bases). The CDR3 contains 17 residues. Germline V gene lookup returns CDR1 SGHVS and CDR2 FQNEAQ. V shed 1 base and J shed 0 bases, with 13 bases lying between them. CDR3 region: CASSLVGDWSSYNEQFF. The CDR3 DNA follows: TGTGCCAGCAGCTTAGTCGGGGACTGGAGCTCCTACAATGAGCAGTTCTTC.

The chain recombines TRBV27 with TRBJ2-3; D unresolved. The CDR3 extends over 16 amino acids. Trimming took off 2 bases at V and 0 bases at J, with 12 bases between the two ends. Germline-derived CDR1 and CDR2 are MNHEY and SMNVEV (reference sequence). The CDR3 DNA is TGTGCCAGCAGTTTACAGGTGTTATCTAGCACAGATACGCAGTATTTT. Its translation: CASSLQVLSSTDTQYF.

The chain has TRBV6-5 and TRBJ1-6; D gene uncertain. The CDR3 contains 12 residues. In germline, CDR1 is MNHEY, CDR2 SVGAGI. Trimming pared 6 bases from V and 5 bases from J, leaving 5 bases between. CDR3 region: CASRSDNSPLHF. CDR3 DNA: TGTGCCAGCAGGTCCGATAATTCACCCCTCCACTTT.

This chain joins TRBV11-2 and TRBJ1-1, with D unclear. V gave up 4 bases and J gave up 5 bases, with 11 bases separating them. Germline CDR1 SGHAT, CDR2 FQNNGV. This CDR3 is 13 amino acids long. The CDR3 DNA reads TGTGCCAGCAGCTCCAACCCCGGGACTGAAGCTTTCTTT. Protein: CASSSNPGTEAFF.

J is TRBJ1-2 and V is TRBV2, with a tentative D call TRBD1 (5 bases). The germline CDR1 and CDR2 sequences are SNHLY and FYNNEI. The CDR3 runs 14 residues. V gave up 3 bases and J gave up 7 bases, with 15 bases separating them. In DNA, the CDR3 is TGTGCCAGCAGTGATTCGGAGGGGTCGGGTGGCTACACCTTC. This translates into CASSDSEGSGGYTF.

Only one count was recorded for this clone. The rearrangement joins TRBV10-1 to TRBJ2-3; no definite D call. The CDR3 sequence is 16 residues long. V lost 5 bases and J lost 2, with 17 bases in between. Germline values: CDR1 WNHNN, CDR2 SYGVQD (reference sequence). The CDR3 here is CASSPWVVGPTDTQYF. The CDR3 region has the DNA TGCGCCAGCAGTCCGTGGGTGGTGGGCCCCACAGATACGCAGTATTTT.

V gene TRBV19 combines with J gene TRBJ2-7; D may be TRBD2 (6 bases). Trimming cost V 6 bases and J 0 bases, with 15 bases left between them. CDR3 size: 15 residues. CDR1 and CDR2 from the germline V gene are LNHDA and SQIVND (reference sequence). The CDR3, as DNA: TGTGCCAGTAGCCCCGGTCTGGGAGGCTCCTACGAGCAGTACTTC. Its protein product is CASSPGLGGSYEQYF.